This TCR beta chain was found in a study of T cell repertoires in cytomegalovirus infection. Whole-study context: CMV infection together with matching HLA type was indicated by public TCR beta signatures.

This CDR3 spans 14 amino acids. Germline assignment: CDR1 LNHDA and CDR2 SQIVND (reference sequence). TCRdb independently ran MiXCR on the reads; one entry per CDR3 protein. Altogether hundreds of thousands of distinct CDR3 sequences are present, around 32% being singletons, with the ten largest covering roughly an eighth. Regarding the study as a whole: The study identified carriers of CMV plus the relevant HLA from cumulative public TCR beta family frequency. Dominating the ex vivo response were TCR beta clonotypes that were CMV-specific and HLA-C-restricted.

About this clonotype itself: What it binds is not known. The germline gene is not matched at one end of the junction; a read error may be the cause.

The clonotype comes from a human donor in good health (CMV status not recorded). Some clones in this sample may be carry-over from other donors' samples. The J gene is TRBJ2-3, the V gene TRBV19, with 7 bases that match TRBD1. Specimen: PBMCs. The CDR3 here is CASTSRQGTDTQFF. The CDR3 nucleotides are TGTGCCAGCACATCGAGACAGGGCACAGATACGCAGTTTTTT.